The rows below give T cell receptor beta chains drawn from one sample of a study of neoadjuvant anti-PD-1 for oral cavity cancer. Produced via immunoSEQ multiplex PCR; TCRdb's table is partial and in-frame only. The table has under 15,000 clones, over 60% seen once. Sequencing was performed on PBMCs, taken after nivolumab (anti-PD-1) treatment. Receptors originate from a person aged 40 to 85 with oral cavity squamous cell carcinoma. Both conserved end residues are part of each CDR3. D genes are given only for firm matches. Not every row has a clone size; where given, it reads once, few, many or a size class.

V,size,J,D,CDR3,DNA
TRBV9,NA,TRBJ2-4,TRBD2,CASSVDAGGGKNIQYF,TGTGCCAGCAGCGTAGATGCGGGGGGTGGCAAAAACATTCAGTACTTC
TRBV7-7,NA,TRBJ2-2,NA,CASSLRVAGELFF,TGTGCTAGCAGCTTAAGAGTCGCCGGGGAGCTGTTTTTT
TRBV11-1,NA,TRBJ2-7,NA,CASSPFGGSREQYF,TGTGCCAGCAGCCCATTTGGGGGGTCGAGGGAGCAGTACTTC
TRBV6-4,NA,TRBJ2-1,NA,CASSRRGGSYEQFF,TGTGCCAGCAGCCGCAGGGGCGGGAGCTATGAGCAGTTCTTC
TRBV11-2,NA,TRBJ2-5,TRBD1,CASSLGTGVRETQYF,TGTGCCAGCAGCTTGGGGACAGGGGTCAGGGAGACCCAGTACTTC
TRBV4-1,few,TRBJ1-5,NA,CASSQEGSNQPQHF,TGCGCCAGCAGCCAAGAGGGCAGCAATCAGCCCCAGCATTTT
TRBV9,few,TRBJ2-1,TRBD2,CASSVEASGRADLQFF,TGTGCCAGCAGCGTAGAGGCTAGCGGGAGGGCCGACCTACAGTTCTTC
TRBV10-3,NA,TRBJ1-1,NA,CAISERRNTEAFF,TGTGCCATCAGTGAAAGAAGGAACACTGAAGCTTTCTTT
TRBV5-4,few,TRBJ1-5,TRBD1,CASSSDRGLSQPQHF,TGTGCCAGCAGTTCGGACAGGGGACTAAGCCAGCCCCAGCATTTT
TRBV25-1,NA,TRBJ2-3,NA,CASSETPGADTQYF,TGTGCCAGCAGTGAAACCCCTGGGGCCGATACGCAGTATTTT
TRBV10-3,few,TRBJ2-6,NA,CAISESGSGANVLTF,TGTGCCATCAGTGAGTCAGGGTCTGGGGCCAACGTCCTGACTTTC
TRBV7-9,NA,TRBJ1-3,NA,CASSLPGMGGNTIYF,TGTGCCAGCAGCTTACCCGGGATGGGTGGAAACACCATATATTTT
TRBV28,few,TRBJ1-2,NA,CASRAAGAWRGGYGYTF,TGTGCCAGCAGAGCCGCCGGGGCGTGGCGGGGTGGCTATGGCTACACCTTC
TRBV19,NA,TRBJ2-2,NA,CASSISENTGELFF,TGTGCCAGTAGTATTTCAGAGAACACCGGGGAGCTGTTTTTT
TRBV20-1,NA,TRBJ2-7,NA,CSAGIYEQYF,TGCAGTGCTGGGATCTACGAGCAGTACTTC
TRBV28,few,TRBJ1-1,NA,CASTPGQGNTEAFF,TGTGCCAGCACCCCAGGTCAGGGGAACACTGAAGCTTTCTTT
TRBV28,NA,TRBJ1-2,NA,CASISLGGQFGYTF,TGTGCCAGCATTTCCCTAGGCGGGCAGTTCGGCTACACCTTC
TRBV9,NA,TRBJ1-3,NA,CASSVDTRGSGNTIYF,TGTGCCAGCAGCGTAGACACCCGGGGCTCTGGAAACACCATATATTTT
TRBV5-5,NA,TRBJ2-7,NA,CASSFSGTYEQYF,TGTGCCAGCAGCTTTTCCGGAACCTACGAGCAGTACTTC
TRBV6-7,NA,TRBJ1-1,NA,CASNGLLLWAFF,TGTGCCAGCAACGGTCTCCTCCTCTGGGCTTTCTTT
TRBV6-1,NA,TRBJ1-2,NA,CASSEFGTASSNYGYTF,TGTGCCAGCAGTGAATTCGGGACGGCCTCTTCTAACTATGGCTACACCTTC
TRBV2,NA,TRBJ2-2,TRBD2,CASSGLAGSVQSTGELFF,TGTGCCAGCAGTGGGCTAGCGGGTTCCGTTCAAAGCACCGGGGAGCTGTTTTTT
TRBV28,few,TRBJ2-7,NA,CASSLVRNEQYF,TGTGCCAGCAGTCTCGTACGGAACGAGCAGTACTTC
TRBV27,NA,TRBJ2-7,TRBD2,CASSLLPPSGRALGSSYEQYF,TGTGCCAGCAGTTTACTCCCCCCTAGCGGGAGGGCCCTCGGGTCCTCCTACGAGCAGTACTTC
TRBV2,NA,TRBJ1-1,NA,CASSGGGVAFF,TGTGCCAGCAGTGGAGGAGGGGTGGCTTTCTTT
TRBV27,NA,TRBJ1-2,NA,CASSPQGGGYTF,TGTGCCAGCAGTCCCCAGGGAGGGGGCTACACCTTC
TRBV9,NA,TRBJ2-7,TRBD1,CASSVSGTATYEQYF,TGTGCCAGCAGCGTATCCGGGACAGCTACCTACGAGCAGTACTTC
TRBV7-6,NA,TRBJ2-5,NA,CASSLALVPGETQYF,TGTGCCAGCAGCTTAGCGCTGGTCCCAGGGGAGACCCAGTACTTC
TRBV9,few,TRBJ1-3,TRBD1,CASSSTQGAGNTIYF,TGTGCCAGCAGCAGCACTCAGGGGGCTGGAAACACCATATATTTT
TRBV2,NA,TRBJ2-3,TRBD1,CASRDRAPDTQYF,TGTGCCAGCAGGGACAGGGCCCCAGATACGCAGTATTTT
TRBV4-2,NA,TRBJ2-7,NA,CASSPRTEGPYEQYF,TGTGCCAGCAGCCCCAGGACCGAAGGCCCCTACGAGCAGTACTTC
TRBV6-5,NA,TRBJ1-6,NA,CASSYSEGLNSPLHF,TGTGCCAGCAGTTACTCAGAGGGGTTGAATTCACCCCTCCACTTT
TRBV2,NA,TRBJ1-2,TRBD1,CASSDPGGYGYTF,TGTGCCAGCAGTGACCCAGGGGGCTATGGCTACACCTTC
TRBV2,few,TRBJ1-2,NA,CASILPGSFLGYTF,TGTGCCAGCATTCTACCGGGATCCTTTCTGGGCTACACCTTC
TRBV11-3,NA,TRBJ2-1,NA,CASSLGGGYEQFF,TGTGCCAGCAGCCTCGGAGGTGGCTATGAGCAGTTCTTC
TRBV19,NA,TRBJ2-3,TRBD2,CASSSRLAGGPVTDTQYF,TGTGCCAGTAGTTCGCGACTAGCGGGAGGGCCAGTGACAGATACGCAGTATTTT
TRBV2,few,TRBJ1-2,TRBD1,CASRGQGYGYTF,TGTGCCAGCAGAGGACAGGGCTATGGCTACACCTTC
TRBV5-1,NA,TRBJ2-3,NA,CASSPQTGTYTDTQYF,TGCGCCAGCAGCCCCCAGACAGGCACCTACACAGATACGCAGTATTTT
TRBV2,few,TRBJ1-1,NA,CASRWSLNTEAFF,TGTGCCAGCAGGTGGTCCCTGAACACTGAAGCTTTCTTT
TRBV5-1,NA,TRBJ2-3,NA,CASSLVAGPDTQYF,TGCGCCAGCAGCTTGGTGGCGGGCCCAGATACGCAGTATTTT
TRBV27,NA,TRBJ1-4,NA,CASSLSERTNEKLFF,TGTGCCAGCAGTTTATCCGAGAGAACTAATGAAAAACTGTTTTTT
TRBV2,NA,TRBJ2-3,NA,CASSEVGSTDTQYF,TGTGCCAGCAGTGAAGTTGGCAGCACAGATACGCAGTATTTT
TRBV6-5,once,TRBJ2-1,TRBD2,CASSPRLAGINEQFF,TGTGCCAGCAGTCCACGACTAGCGGGAATCAATGAGCAGTTCTTC
TRBV19,NA,TRBJ1-2,NA,CASSIGAVSGYTF,TGTGCCAGTAGTATTGGTGCCGTCAGTGGCTACACCTTC
TRBV30,NA,TRBJ1-1,TRBD1,CAWTLTGARLSEAFF,TGTGCCTGGACCTTGACAGGGGCGCGCCTTTCTGAAGCTTTCTTT
TRBV9,few,TRBJ2-3,TRBD2,CASSASGTSTDTQYF,TGTGCCAGCAGCGCGAGCGGGACTAGCACAGATACGCAGTATTTT
TRBV5-1,NA,TRBJ2-5,NA,CASSKTSHETQYF,TGCGCCAGCAGCAAGACTAGTCATGAGACCCAGTACTTC
TRBV30,NA,TRBJ1-2,NA,CAWSVLEGKGYTF,TGTGCCTGGAGTGTACTTGAGGGAAAAGGCTACACCTTC
TRBV6-5,NA,TRBJ2-1,NA,CASSGLQGNEQFF,TGTGCCAGCAGTGGCCTACAGGGCAATGAGCAGTTCTTC
TRBV2,NA,TRBJ2-3,TRBD2,CASSDRGSRADTQYF,TGTGCCAGCAGTGACCGCGGGAGTCGGGCAGATACGCAGTATTTT
TRBV2,NA,TRBJ2-3,TRBD2,CASKRSGSSDTQYF,TGTGCCAGCAAGCGTAGCGGGAGCTCAGATACGCAGTATTTT
TRBV25-1,NA,TRBJ2-7,TRBD2,CASSHSRGTNEQYF,TGTGCCAGCAGTCACAGCCGCGGGACTAACGAGCAGTACTTC
TRBV28,NA,TRBJ1-1,NA,CASSLIAGMNTEAFF,TGTGCCAGCAGTTTAATCGCGGGAATGAACACTGAAGCTTTCTTT
TRBV27,NA,TRBJ2-7,NA,CASSPDQGGYEQYF,TGTGCCAGCAGTCCGGACCAGGGGGGTTACGAGCAGTACTTC